These 2 T cell receptor beta chains were all obtained from the same sample, sequenced in a study of identical twins. From the 5' RACE reads, TCRdb called clonotypes with MiXCR, one entry per CDR3 protein. The table has fewer than 550,000 distinct CDR3 sequences, 13% to 15% seen once. This sample was also put to use in a study of yellow fever vaccine responses in identical twins.

Material: CD4+ T cells sorted from blood. These TCRs come from a woman between 18 and 29 years old in good health.

In its sample, this clonotype was seen a few times. V is TRBV7-2 and J is TRBJ2-7; 7 bases are shared with TRBD1. V shed 6 bases, J shed 2 bases, and the junction held 13 bases outside the gene matches. Germline V gene data show CDR1 as SGHTA and CDR2 as FQGNSA. The CDR3 is 16 amino acids. The DNA for the CDR3 is TGTGCCAGCAGTTCCTTACCCGGGACAGTCACCTACGAGCAGTACTTC. Its protein product is CASSSLPGTVTYEQYF.

This chain connects TRBV7-2 to TRBJ2-5; D remains unclear. Germline CDR1 reads SGHTA; CDR2 reads FQGNSA. The CDR3 spans 13 residues. Trimming left V 4 bases short and J 4 bases short, with 10 bases between. The CDR3 reads CASSWGLGETQYF. The CDR3 DNA is TGTGCCAGCAGCTGGGGTCTGGGAGAGACCCAGTACTTC.